A selection of T cell receptor beta chains follows, all from one sample in a study of cytomegalovirus exposure and HLA in healthy donors. Here immunoSEQ multiplex PCR was the method, and the copy in TCRdb shows in-frame clones only, minus some. The table includes nearly 110,000 clones, roughly 90% detected once. Sequencing was done on a sample of PBMCs. Receptor source: a woman aged 18-29 years in good health and CMV-seropositive. Each CDR3 is given with its conserved first and last residue. A D gene is named only where the DNA matches it firmly. Clone sizes are given selectively: once, few, many, or a class where the clone is expanded.

V	D	J	size	DNA	CDR3
TRBV5-4	-	TRBJ1-2	-	TGTGCCAGCAGCTTCGGCGGGCAAGGGTACTATGGCTACACCTTC	CASSFGGQGYYGYTF
TRBV7-9	TRBD2	TRBJ2-3	-	TGTGCCAGCAGCTTAGGGGGGGGAAACACAGATACGCAGTATTTT	CASSLGGGNTDTQYF
TRBV29-1	TRBD1	TRBJ2-1	-	TGCAGCGTTGGAGACAGGGGTCTCCGTGAGCAGTTCTTC	CSVGDRGLREQFF
TRBV28	-	TRBJ1-2	-	TGTGCCAGCAGTTTAAGGGGGAGGGGCCGTGGCTACACCTTC	CASSLRGRGRGYTF
TRBV7-9	-	TRBJ1-4	-	TGTGCCAGCAGCTCCACAGTAAATGAAAAACTGTTTTTT	CASSSTVNEKLFF
TRBV4-1	-	TRBJ2-1	-	TGCGCCAGCAGCCAAGACTGGCCAGGGAATGAGCAGTTCTTC	CASSQDWPGNEQFF
TRBV6-1	TRBD1	TRBJ2-2	-	TGTGCCAGCACCGGGACAGACACCGGGGAGCTGTTTTTT	CASTGTDTGELFF
TRBV4-3	-	TRBJ1-6	-	TGCGCCAGCAGCCAAGGGACAGACTATAATTCACCCCTCCACTTT	CASSQGTDYNSPLHF
TRBV7-9	-	TRBJ1-2	-	TGTGCCAGCAGCCCCACAGGGCGCGATGGCTACACCTTC	CASSPTGRDGYTF
TRBV5-1	TRBD1	TRBJ1-3	once	TGCGCCAGCAGCCAGGGACAGGGGCATTCTGGAAACACCATATATTTT	CASSQGQGHSGNTIYF
TRBV19	TRBD1	TRBJ2-3	-	TGTGCCAGTAGTACCGACAGGGGATACACAGATACGCAGTATTTT	CASSTDRGYTDTQYF
TRBV5-1	-	TRBJ1-1	-	TGCGCCAGCAGCCCGGGGGGGGTGGGAAACACTGAAGCTTTCTTT	CASSPGGVGNTEAFF
TRBV4-3	-	TRBJ1-2	few	TGCGCCAGCAGCCAAGCTTGGACAGTAGACTATGGCTACACCTTC	CASSQAWTVDYGYTF
TRBV7-2	TRBD2	TRBJ2-2	-	TGTGCCAGCAGCTTGAGGCGGGGGGCCTCCGGGGAGCTGTTTTTT	CASSLRRGASGELFF
TRBV28	-	TRBJ1-5	-	TGTGCCAGCAGAACCCTTGAGGAGGCGAATCAGCCCCAGCATTTT	CASRTLEEANQPQHF
TRBV5-6	-	TRBJ1-6	-	TGTGCCAGCACCCTCCGAGAGCGGCTGAATTCACCCCTCCACTTT	CASTLRERLNSPLHF
TRBV28	TRBD1	TRBJ2-7	-	TGTGCCACCCGGACAGGGGGCTCCTACGAGCAGTACTTC	CATRTGGSYEQYF
TRBV7-8	TRBD2	TRBJ2-2	-	TGTGCCAGCAGCCTTAGCGGGGCGGGCACCGGGGAGCTGTTTTTT	CASSLSGAGTGELFF
TRBV7-9	-	TRBJ1-4	-	TGTGCCAGCAGACGTACCGGGACACCCACTGAAAAACTGTTTTTT	CASRRTGTPTEKLFF
TRBV27	-	TRBJ2-2	-	TGTGCCAGCAGTTTTACAACACCCACCGGGGAGCTGTTTTTT	CASSFTTPTGELFF
TRBV15	TRBD1	TRBJ2-2	once	TGTGCCACCAGCAGAGATCGGAACAGGGGTCGGGGGGAGCTGTTTTTT	CATSRDRNRGRGELFF
TRBV28	-	TRBJ1-6	-	TGTGCCAGCAGGGTTGAGGGTAATTCACCCCTCCACTTT	CASRVEGNSPLHF
TRBV7-6	TRBD2	TRBJ2-3	-	TGTGCCAGCAGCTTTAGCGGGCATAGAGATACGCAGTATTTT	CASSFSGHRDTQYF
TRBV6-4	TRBD2	TRBJ2-3	few	TGTGCCAGCAGTGACTCTGACGGGGGGGCGGATACGCAGTATTTT	CASSDSDGGADTQYF
TRBV5-6	TRBD1	TRBJ1-3	-	TGTGCCAGCAGCTGGGGGACAGTCTCTGGAAACACCATATATTTT	CASSWGTVSGNTIYF
TRBV10-2	TRBD2	TRBJ2-1	once	TGCGCCAGCAGTGAGTCGAGTGGGGGGGCCTACAATGAGCAGTTCTTC	CASSESSGGAYNEQFF
TRBV7-2	-	TRBJ2-7	few	TGTGCCAGCAGCTCGCGGGTCGTGGTCTACGAGCAGTACTTC	CASSSRVVVYEQYF
TRBV11-3	TRBD1	TRBJ2-5	-	TGTGCCAGCAGCCTCGACAGGGCAGAGACCCAGTACTTC	CASSLDRAETQYF
TRBV5-1	TRBD2	TRBJ2-1	-	TGCGCCAGCAGCTTTCTGGCTAGCGGGGGTGGAAATGAGCAGTTCTTC	CASSFLASGGGNEQFF
TRBV10-2	-	TRBJ2-5	-	TGCGCCAGCAGTGGTGGGGAGGACCAGTACTTC	CASSGGEDQYF
TRBV7-9	TRBD1	TRBJ2-7	-	TGTGCCAGCAGCGCTGGGACAGGCCCCAACGAGCAGTACTTC	CASSAGTGPNEQYF
TRBV27	-	TRBJ2-7	-	TGTGCCAGCAGCCGGGGAGGAATGACCTCCTACGAGCAGTACTTC	CASSRGGMTSYEQYF
TRBV4-3	-	TRBJ1-5	-	TGCGCCAGCAGCCAAGTCTGGGCAGGGGCCCCATGGCCCCAGCATTTT	CASSQVWAGAPWPQHF
TRBV27	-	TRBJ2-7	-	TGTGCCAGCAGCACCGCTGAGGGGGGGGCCACCTACGAGCAGTACTTC	CASSTAEGGATYEQYF
TRBV28	-	TRBJ1-2	-	TGTGCCAGCGGGACTCAGGGCTCCTATGGCTACACCTTC	CASGTQGSYGYTF
TRBV9	-	TRBJ2-3	-	TGTGCCAGCAGCGTAGATAACGGGAGCACAGATACGCAGTATTTT	CASSVDNGSTDTQYF
TRBV18	-	TRBJ2-7	-	TGTGCCAGCTCACCAAATCCCGACAGCTACGAGCAGTACTTC	CASSPNPDSYEQYF
TRBV18	TRBD1	TRBJ1-3	few	TGTGCCAGCTCAAACGGACAGGGCTCTGGAAACACCATATATTTT	CASSNGQGSGNTIYF
TRBV27	-	TRBJ1-1	-	TGTGCCAGCAGTTTGGACAGTAGGACTGAAGCTTTCTTT	CASSLDSRTEAFF
TRBV28	-	TRBJ1-5	-	TGTGCCAGCAGTTTATTACAGGGAGACGGTCAGCCCCAGCATTTT	CASSLLQGDGQPQHF
TRBV28	TRBD2	TRBJ2-3	-	TGTGCCAGCAGTTTACTAGCGGGGGGATCAGATACGCAGTATTTT	CASSLLAGGSDTQYF
TRBV18	TRBD1	TRBJ1-1	once	TGTGCCAGCTCACCCCGACAGGGGGCGAACACTGAAGCTTTCTTT	CASSPRQGANTEAFF
TRBV6-6	-	TRBJ1-2	once	TGTGCCAGCAGCTACCAACGGGGGGGTGGCTACACCTTC	CASSYQRGGGYTF
TRBV19	-	TRBJ1-5	-	TGTGCCAGTAGAAGGACTATGGCATATAGCAATCAGCCCCAGCATTTT	CASRRTMAYSNQPQHF
TRBV7-8	TRBD1	TRBJ2-3	once	TGTGCCAGCAGCTCCTCGGGCATTTTCGGGACAGGGGCGGCAGATACGCAGTATTTT	CASSSSGIFGTGAADTQYF
TRBV29-1	TRBD1	TRBJ2-1	-	TGCAGCGTCGAACCGGGACAGGGCCTAAGTGAGCAGTTCTTC	CSVEPGQGLSEQFF
TRBV11-2	TRBD1	TRBJ1-2	-	TGTGCCAGCAGAGCCTCAGGGGGCCAGAGAGGCTACACCTTC	CASRASGGQRGYTF
TRBV5-6	-	TRBJ2-3	-	TGTGCCAGCAGCTATGAGGAGGATACGCAGTATTTT	CASSYEEDTQYF
TRBV5-4	TRBD1	TRBJ2-2	-	TGTGCCAGCAGCGTACAGGGGTTCACCGGGGAGCTGTTTTTT	CASSVQGFTGELFF
TRBV19	-	TRBJ1-5	-	TGTGCCAGTAGTATAGGGGTAGGGAGTCAGCCCCAGCATTTT	CASSIGVGSQPQHF
TRBV6-6	-	TRBJ1-4	-	TGTGCCAGCAGCACATCCAACATTGCAACTAATGAAAAACTGTTTTTT	CASSTSNIATNEKLFF
TRBV2	-	TRBJ1-5	-	TGTGCCAGCAGTGAAGGACGGGTGGGCAATCAGCCCCAGCATTTT	CASSEGRVGNQPQHF